This record concerns one T cell receptor beta chain sequence. This sample is part of a study of cytomegalovirus exposure and HLA in healthy donors. The CDR3 length is 15 residues. Germline CDR1 and CDR2: SGHDN and FVKESK. V shed 2 bases, J shed 5 bases, and the junction held 6 bases outside the gene matches. The PCR used 60 Vbeta and 13 Jbeta primers. The assay was immunoSEQ multiplex PCR, and TCRdb's table has in-frame clones only and misses some. This sample has approximately 58,000 clones, with 83% found just once. This sequence joins TRBV14 and TRBJ2-7; 10 bases align to TRBD1. The clonotype comes from a man aged 25-45 years in good health and CMV-seronegative. The sequenced sample was PBMCs. As DNA, the CDR3 is TGTGCCAGCAGCCAATGGGGGACAGGGGTCAACGAGCAGTACTTC. Protein product: CASSQWGTGVNEQYF.